The T cell receptor (beta chain) under discussion was sequenced for a study of Ad26.COV2.S vaccination and SARS-CoV-2 variants. Points from the study as a whole: Measurement of non-spike TCR breadth gave similar results in vaccine and placebo recipients. TCR breadth and depth analyses may have underestimated total T cell responses.

Trimming shortened V by 1 base and J by 6 bases, and 12 bases separated the two germline ends. Germline CDR1 reads SNHLY; CDR2 reads FYNNEI. The CDR3 has 14 amino acids. Sequencing was performed with immunoSEQ multiplex PCR; in TCRdb, only in-frame clones are kept and a portion is missing. The sample includes about 350,000 clones, 90% to 95% of them seen just once. Details on this clone: Its antigen remains unknown.

This receptor was taken from a human donor who had recovered from COVID-19. Sequenced here: peripheral blood, sampled after recovery from COVID-19. The genes are TRBV2 and TRBJ1-2; D gene unclear. The CDR3 protein is CASSEEAPSDGYTF. The CDR3 DNA sequence: TGTGCCAGCAGTGAAGAGGCACCATCGGATGGCTACACCTTC. The full variable domain, completed using reference TRBV2 and TRBJ1-2, is EPEVTQTPSHQVTQMGQEVILRCVPISNHLYFYWYRQILGQKVEFLVSFYNNEISEKSEIFDDQFSVERPDGSNFTLKIRSTKLEDSAMYFCASSEEAPSDGYTFGSGTRLTVV.